This is a list of T cell receptor beta chains from one sample in a study of blood T cell repertoires in COVID-19. Clones were sequenced by immunoSEQ multiplex PCR, and TCRdb holds only the in-frame ones, with some missing. The table shows some 270,000 clones, with about 85% occurring only once. Sequenced material: peripheral blood. Receptors were obtained from a human donor with COVID-19, enrolled during active disease. The donor label of this sample is uncertain. CDR3s include the opening cysteine and the closing phenylalanine or tryptophan. The order of the fields is J gene, clone size, D gene, V gene, CDR3 DNA, CDR3 protein. The D gene is left open where the match is weak. Size is omitted from some rows. Given values are once, few, many or a class for expanded clones.

J: TRBJ2-3
size: -
D: TRBD2
V: TRBV4-2
DNA: TGTGCCAGCAGCCAACCAGGGAGTAGCGGGAGGTTGGGGGACACAGATACGCAGTATTTT
CDR3: CASSQPGSSGRLGDTDTQYF

J: TRBJ1-2
size: -
D: TRBD1
V: TRBV18
DNA: TGTGCCAGCTCACCAACAGGGGGGAGCGGCTACACCTTC
CDR3: CASSPTGGSGYTF

J: TRBJ2-4
size: -
D: -
V: TRBV19
DNA: TGTGCCAGTAGGGATCAGGCCGCCAAAAACATTCAGTACTTC
CDR3: CASRDQAAKNIQYF

J: TRBJ2-7
size: few
D: -
V: TRBV10-1
DNA: TGCGCCACCAAACCTCGGGAGTCATACGAGCAGTACTTC
CDR3: CATKPRESYEQYF

J: TRBJ1-2
size: -
D: -
V: TRBV18
DNA: TGTGCCAGCTCACCTCTGGTGGGGGCTAGCTATGGCTACACCTTC
CDR3: CASSPLVGASYGYTF

J: TRBJ1-2
size: -
D: TRBD1
V: TRBV27
DNA: TGTGCCAGCACCACGGGCAGGGGGATGTATGGCTACACCTTC
CDR3: CASTTGRGMYGYTF

J: TRBJ1-4
size: -
D: TRBD1
V: TRBV29-1
DNA: TGCAGCGTTGAAGATCCGTTTCGTCAGGGGGGATCTGGGAGAGAAAAACTGTTTTTT
CDR3: CSVEDPFRQGGSGREKLFF

J: TRBJ2-1
size: few
D: TRBD1
V: TRBV6-2/TRBV6-3
DNA: TGTGCCAGCAGTTCCCACTCGACAGGGGGTTCCTACAATGAGCAGTTCTTC
CDR3: CASSSHSTGGSYNEQFF

J: TRBJ1-1
size: few
D: TRBD1
V: TRBV11-2
DNA: TGTGCCAGCAGCTTCCGTGCCAGGGGGCATTCTGAAGCTTTCTTT
CDR3: CASSFRARGHSEAFF

J: TRBJ1-4
size: few
D: -
V: TRBV9
DNA: TGTGCCAGCAGCGAACCCCCCGCGGGCACTTCAACTAATGAAAAACTGTTTTTT
CDR3: CASSEPPAGTSTNEKLFF

J: TRBJ1-2
size: -
D: -
V: TRBV5-1
DNA: TGCGCCAGCAGCTTAGCAGGGGTCGACTATGGCTACACCTTC
CDR3: CASSLAGVDYGYTF

J: TRBJ2-2
size: -
D: TRBD2
V: TRBV9
DNA: TGTGCCAGCACCGTCAGCGGGAGACCGAACACCGGGGAGCTGTTTTTT
CDR3: CASTVSGRPNTGELFF

J: TRBJ2-7
size: -
D: -
V: TRBV28
DNA: TGTGCCAGCAAGCGTGGAGCGGACTCAGGATACGAGCAGTACTTC
CDR3: CASKRGADSGYEQYF

J: TRBJ2-1
size: -
D: TRBD2
V: TRBV5-1
DNA: TGCGCCAGCAGCTTGGCCTATGGGACTAGCGGGAGGGCCGGAGGTGAGCAGTTCTTC
CDR3: CASSLAYGTSGRAGGEQFF

J: TRBJ2-7
size: -
D: -
V: TRBV11-2
DNA: TGTGCCAGCAGCTCGGGACTGACTATCTACGAGCAGTACTTC
CDR3: CASSSGLTIYEQYF

J: TRBJ2-5
size: -
D: -
V: TRBV6-5
DNA: TGTGCCAGCGGACTCCCCGAAGAGACCCAGTACTTC
CDR3: CASGLPEETQYF

J: TRBJ1-5
size: -
D: -
V: TRBV10-3
DNA: TGTGCCGTGGCAGGCGCTCCGACGGGGGAAGGTCAGCCCCAGCATTTT
CDR3: CAVAGAPTGEGQPQHF

J: TRBJ2-2
size: few
D: -
V: TRBV30
DNA: TGTGCCTGGAGTGTTGGGGGGATCACCGGGGAGCTGTTTTTT
CDR3: CAWSVGGITGELFF

J: TRBJ1-1
size: -
D: TRBD1
V: TRBV5-1
DNA: TGCGCCAGCAGCGGGGGACAGTCGGTCACTGAAGCTTTCTTT
CDR3: CASSGGQSVTEAFF

J: TRBJ2-7
size: -
D: TRBD1
V: TRBV20-1
DNA: TGCAGTGCAAGGACAGGGACCGAGCAGTACTTC
CDR3: CSARTGTEQYF

J: TRBJ1-1
size: -
D: -
V: TRBV6-2/TRBV6-3
DNA: TGTGCCAGCAGTTACTCTTACTCGGTCGGGGATTCTGAAGCTTTCTTT
CDR3: CASSYSYSVGDSEAFF

J: TRBJ2-1
size: -
D: -
V: TRBV29-1
DNA: TGCAGCGTTGATTATTCGTCGTACAATGAGCAGTTCTTC
CDR3: CSVDYSSYNEQFF

J: TRBJ1-1
size: few
D: -
V: TRBV6-5
DNA: TGTGCCAGCAGCCTGGACAGAGACAACACTGAAGCTTTCTTT
CDR3: CASSLDRDNTEAFF